The table lists the clone carrying this TCR beta chain with a count of one. Its antigen is still unknown. The sample belongs to a study of shared clonotypes between healthy human individuals. Across the study: The donor pool was made up of two women and three men aged 18 to 49. A donor's plate count was three for CD4 naive and three for CD4 memory; CD8 naive had two and CD8 memory one.

TCRdb's table, derived via immunoSEQ multiplex PCR, lists solely in-frame clones and lacks some. The sample contains some 1 million clones, about 77% of which appear only once. Findings of the study overall: Only a few donors were included, so the genetic and exposure-history diversity represented was limited. Generally, estimated richness proved larger in naive subsets than it did in memory subsets.

The sample comprised memory CD4+ T cells sorted from blood. Subset: CD45RA-negative fraction. This TCR was recovered from a man between 18 and 29 years old in good health.

The CDR3 spells CASEPGQGQSNEQFF. The DNA of the CDR3 is TGTGCCAGCGAACCGGGACAGGGGCAGAGCAATGAGCAGTTCTTC. The rearrangement uses TRBV7-9 and TRBJ2-1; 10 nucleotides match TRBD1. Germline trimming cut 8 bases from V and 6 bases from J; bases unmatched to any gene: 10. The germline gives CDR1 SEHNR, CDR2 FQNEAQ (reference sequence). The CDR3 has 15 residues.